Shown below are 13 T cell receptor beta chains from a single sample sequenced in a study of human T cells and chemical hapten exposure. Time point described: patch test 1, 2 weeks after DPC sensitization. Indicated treatment: therapeutic diphenylcyclopropenone sensitization with weekly scalp DPC. Via MiXCR, TCRdb re-called the RACE reads, giving one row per CDR3 protein. The sample yields about 340,000 distinct CDR3 sequences, roughly 6.9% seen once. Source: whole blood, taken in connection with sensitization to the hapten diphenylcyclopropenone (DPC). These receptors originate from a woman under 30 with alopecia areata. Some clones in this sample may be carry-over from other donors' samples.

This clonotype was detected many times. This chain joins TRBV13 and TRBJ2-4, with D maybe TRBD1 (5 bases). CDR1 PRHDT and CDR2 FYEKMQ come from the germline V gene (reference sequence). CDR3 size: 15 residues. The V end was cut by 5 bases, the J end by 3 bases, with 14 bases between. Here the CDR3 reads CASSGNSDNKNIQYF. CDR3 sequence (DNA): TGTGCCAGCAGCGGTAATTCGGACAACAAAAACATTCAGTACTTC.

The gene calls are TRBV28 and TRBJ2-5, with D hard to call. This CDR3 comprises 14 residues. Germline CDR1 is MDHEN and CDR2 is SYDVKM. The V and J ends lost 2 bases and 0 bases respectively, with 7 bases between them. The CDR3 DNA sequence: TGTGCCAGCAGTTTACGGCCGTACCAAGAGACCCAGTACTTC. Amino acid sequence: CASSLRPYQETQYF.

DNA for the CDR3: TGCGCCAGCAGCTTGGGTCCAGGGGGCATTGAAGCTTTCTTT. Translation: CASSLGPGGIEAFF. This chain connects TRBV5-1 to TRBJ1-1; 8 bases match TRBD1. V gave up 0 bases and J gave up 7 bases; unmatched junction bases: 5. Germline-derived CDR1 and CDR2 are SGHRS and YFSETQ. The CDR3 covers 14 residues.

A note on this clonotype: A much larger clone lies a single base off, so this may be a read error. The CDR3 here is CASSLQVGLNTKAFF. CDR3 coding DNA: TGTGCCAGCAGCTTGCAGGTTGGATTGAACACTAAAGCTTTCTTT. The chain joins TRBV5-6 to TRBJ1-1; the D is unclear. This CDR3 is built from 15 residues. Germline-derived CDR1 and CDR2 are SGHDT and YYEEEE. The full variable domain, its missing parts supplied by reference TRBV5-6 and TRBJ1-1, is DAGVTQSPTHLIKTRGQQVTLRCSPKSGHDTVSWYQQALGQGPQFIFQYYEEEERQRGNFPDRFSGHQFPNYSSELNVNALLLGDSALYLCASSLQVGLNTKAFFGQGTRLTVV.

This clonotype was seen ten or more times. The chain is built from TRBV5-5 and TRBJ1-6; D is ambiguous. Germline V gene sequence: CDR1 SGHKS, CDR2 YYEKEE (reference sequence). The CDR3 spans 14 residues. Trimming took off 4 bases at V and 6 bases at J, with 11 bases between the two ends. The CDR3 loop is CASSPDGFNSPLHF. CDR3 DNA sequence: TGTGCCAGCAGCCCGGACGGATTTAATTCACCCCTCCACTTT. The whole variable domain, remainder taken from reference TRBV5-5 and TRBJ1-6, is DAGVTQSPTHLIKTRGQQVTLRCSPISGHKSVSWYQQVLGQGPQFIFQYYEKEERGRGNFPDRFSARQFPNYSSELNVNALLLGDSALYLCASSPDGFNSPLHFGNGTRLTVT.

The J gene is TRBJ1-6, the V gene TRBV16, with D unresolved. The V end was cut by 2 bases, the J end by 3 bases, with 5 bases between. The CDR3 consists of 14 residues. Germline loops: CDR1 KGHSY, CDR2 FQNENV. DNA of the CDR3: TGTGCCAGCAGCCAACAAGGCTATAATTCACCCCTCCACTTT. Translating it yields CASSQQGYNSPLHF.

There are a few counts of this clonotype. The V call is TRBV20-1, the J call TRBJ1-5; D might be TRBD1 (6 bases). Germline assignment: CDR1 DFQATT and CDR2 SNEGSKA (reference sequence). V was cut by 6 bases and J by 0 bases, with 9 bases left in between. CDR3 size: 13 residues. The CDR3 DNA reads TGCAGTGCAAGGGACATTAGCAATCAGCCCCAGCATTTT. Protein product: CSARDISNQPQHF.

This clonotype was seen a handful of times. The chain links TRBV25-1 to TRBJ1-1; 7 bases fit TRBD1. Per the germline V gene, CDR1 is MGHDK and CDR2 is SYGVNS. V was clipped by 9 bases and J by 5 bases; unmatched bases: 12. The CDR3 runs 14 residues. This CDR3 reads CASKEGGGWTEAFF. In nucleotides, the CDR3 is TGTGCCAGTAAGGAAGGGGGCGGGTGGACTGAAGCTTTCTTT.

There are a few counts of this clonotype. The J gene is TRBJ2-3, the V gene TRBV20-1, with a weak D call TRBD2 (7 bases). The V and J ends lost 2 bases and 1 base respectively, with 13 bases between them. From germline, CDR1 is DFQATT and CDR2 SNEGSKA (reference sequence). The CDR3 spans 15 residues. CDR3 bases: TGCAGTGCTAGACGGGGGCTAGCGGGCACAGATACGCAGTATTTT. Protein: CSARRGLAGTDTQYF.

Remarks on this clonotype: One end of the junction varies from germline; a read error may be responsible. CDR3 region: CSSSLDDPSLAGGNNEQFF. Written as DNA, the CDR3 is TGTTCCAGCAGCTTAGATGACCCCTCCCTAGCGGGGGGTAACAATGAGCAGTTCTTC. V is TRBV11-2 and J is TRBJ2-1; 11 nucleotides align to TRBD2. This CDR3 comprises 19 residues. Germline lookup yields CDR1 SGHAT and CDR2 FQNNGV.

This clonotype was recorded many times. The chain has TRBV6-6 and TRBJ2-3; D call uncertain. CDR3 size: 16 residues. V was cut by 4 bases and J by 3 bases, with 17 bases left in between. Looked up from germline, CDR1 is MNHNY and CDR2 is SVGAGI (reference sequence). The CDR3 DNA is TGTGCCAGCAGTTCGAAGACGGCGATTGATACAGATACGCAGTATTTT. Its translation: CASSSKTAIDTDTQYF.

The table lists this clonotype with many counts. This chain links TRBV29-1 with TRBJ1-5; D gene ambiguous. V lost 5 bases and J lost 5, with 13 bases in between. This CDR3 has 13 amino acids. CDR1 is SQVTM and CDR2 is ANQGSEA in the germline V gene. CDR3 coding DNA: TGCAGCGTTCTCCTGGAGGTAGATCAGCCCCAGCATTTT. It encodes CSVLLEVDQPQHF.

This clonotype was counted only a few times. The chain carries TRBV7-3 and TRBJ1-5, with D possibly TRBD1 on 6 matching bases. The CDR3 sequence is 20 residues long. Germline CDR1 SGHTA, CDR2 FQGTGA. V lost 8 bases and J 0 bases, leaving 29 bases between the germline ends. The CDR3: CASLLPGQREAKDSNQPQHF. Here the CDR3 DNA reads TGTGCCAGCCTACTCCCGGGACAAAGAGAAGCAAAAGATAGCAATCAGCCCCAGCATTTT.